This TCR beta chain was profiled in a study of T-cell reconstitution after alpha-beta-depleted transplantation in children. Unique molecular identifiers were incorporated during preparation of the TCRbeta library. TCRdb reprocessed the PCR reads with MiXCR, giving one entry per CDR3 protein. The sample includes hundreds of thousands of distinct CDR3 sequences, 8% to 11% of them seen just once. The CDR3 is 15 residues long. Per germline, CDR1 SGHTA and CDR2 FQGNSA. V dropped 5 bases and J dropped 2; count of bases not matched to a gene: 6. The chain couples TRBV7-2 to TRBJ2-7, with 10 bases lining up with TRBD2. Here the sequenced sample was PBMCs, taken before TCRalphabeta/CD19-depleted stem cell transplant. The TCR sequence derives from a child aged 2-15 years with inherited bone marrow failure, due to receive a stem cell transplant. In nucleotides, the CDR3 is TGTGCCAGCAGCCGCGGGACTAGCGAGACCTACGAGCAGTACTTC. Its translation: CASSRGTSETYEQYF.